Included here is one TCR beta chain sequence, with context. The record originates from a study of somatic mutations in cytotoxic T cells in rheumatoid arthritis. Libraries were prepared by immunoSEQ multiplex PCR; TCRdb keeps only in-frame clonotypes and omits some of them. The data contain some 18,000 clones, approximately 80% of them singletons. V lost 2 bases and J lost 5, with 10 bases in between. CDR1 is SGHRS, CDR2 YFSETQ, per germline. The CDR3 covers 13 residues. Sequenced input: CD8+ T cells sorted from blood. The clonotype originates from an adult with rheumatoid arthritis. This chain links TRBV5-1 with TRBJ1-1; tentatively, D is TRBD1 (6 bases). CDR3 in DNA: TGCGCCAGCAGCTTTCTAGGGGGAACTGAAGCTTTCTTT. Protein: CASSFLGGTEAFF.